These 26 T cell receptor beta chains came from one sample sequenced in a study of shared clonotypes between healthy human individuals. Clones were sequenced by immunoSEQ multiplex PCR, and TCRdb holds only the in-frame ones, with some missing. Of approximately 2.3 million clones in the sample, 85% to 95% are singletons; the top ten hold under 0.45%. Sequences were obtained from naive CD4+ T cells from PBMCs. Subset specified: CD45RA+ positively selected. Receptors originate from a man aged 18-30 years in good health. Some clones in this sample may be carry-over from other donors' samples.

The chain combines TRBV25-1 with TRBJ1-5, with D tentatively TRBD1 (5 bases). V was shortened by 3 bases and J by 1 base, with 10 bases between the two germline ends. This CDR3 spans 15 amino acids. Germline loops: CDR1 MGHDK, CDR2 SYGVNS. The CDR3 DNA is TGTGCCAGCAGTGAGATGGGGGACAGCAATCAGCCCCAGCATTTT. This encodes CASSEMGDSNQPQHF.

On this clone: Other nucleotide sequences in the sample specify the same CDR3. CDR3 sequence reads: CASSVAGRGTEAFF. CDR3 bases: TGTGCCAGCAGCGTAGCGGGCAGGGGCACTGAAGCTTTCTTT. The chain couples TRBV9 to TRBJ1-1, with D perhaps matching TRBD1 (6 bases). Trimming pared 0 bases from V and 4 bases from J, leaving 10 bases between. Germline V gene sequence: CDR1 SGDLS, CDR2 YYNGEE. The CDR3 covers 14 residues.

DNA of the CDR3: TGTGCCATCAGCGACCGCGGGGGAAGGTACGAGCAGTACTTC. Protein sequence: CAISDRGGRYEQYF. The chain joins TRBV10-3 to TRBJ2-7; TRBD2 matches at 7 bases. Germline assignment: CDR1 ENHRY and CDR2 SYGVKD. This CDR3 has 14 residues. The J segment lost 4 bases and the V segment lost 6 bases, leaving 9 bases of the junction unmatched.

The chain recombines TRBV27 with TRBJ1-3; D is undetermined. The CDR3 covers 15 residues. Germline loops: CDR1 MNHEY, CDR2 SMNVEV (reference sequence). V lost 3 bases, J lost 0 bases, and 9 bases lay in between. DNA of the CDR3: TGTGCCAGCAGTTTTGATCCACGCTCTGGAAACACCATATATTTT. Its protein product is CASSFDPRSGNTIYF.

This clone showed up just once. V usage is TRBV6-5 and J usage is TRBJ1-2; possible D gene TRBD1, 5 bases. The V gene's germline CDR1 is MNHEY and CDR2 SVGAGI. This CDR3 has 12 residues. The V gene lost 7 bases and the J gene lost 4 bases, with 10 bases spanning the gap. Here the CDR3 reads CASTGGFYGYTF. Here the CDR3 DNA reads TGTGCCAGCACGGGGGGGTTCTATGGCTACACCTTC.

The CDR3 DNA reads TGCGCCAGCAGTCCTAACTCTGACACAAGCTCTGGAAACACCATATATTTT. It translates to CASSPNSDTSSGNTIYF. The chain carries TRBV23-1 and TRBJ1-3; the D is unclear. TRBV23-1 is an open reading frame whose function is uncertain. This CDR3 has 17 residues. V was clipped by 4 bases and J by 0 bases, with 16 bases between them.

The CDR3 reads CASSPRASGNTIYF. For the CDR3, the DNA is TGTGCCAGCTCACCACGGGCCTCTGGAAACACCATATATTTT. The V call is TRBV18, the J call TRBJ1-3; D gene unclear. Germline CDR1 KGHSH, CDR2 LQKENI. The CDR3 extends over 14 amino acids. The V and J ends lost 1 base and 0 bases respectively, with 4 bases between them.

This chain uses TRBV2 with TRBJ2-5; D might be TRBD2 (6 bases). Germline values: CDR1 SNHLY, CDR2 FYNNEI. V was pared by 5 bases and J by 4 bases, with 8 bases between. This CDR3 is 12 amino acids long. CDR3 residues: CASSRESETQYF. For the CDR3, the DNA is TGTGCCAGCAGTCGGGAGTCAGAGACCCAGTACTTC.

CDR3 bases: TGTGCCAGCTCACCAAAGGCGGCAGTCCAAGAGACCCAGTACTTC. It is translated as CASSPKAAVQETQYF. The chain recombines TRBV18 with TRBJ2-5; D uncertain. CDR3 length: 15 amino acids. Looked up from germline, CDR1 is KGHSH and CDR2 is LQKENI. V was trimmed by 2 bases and J by 1 base, leaving 11 bases between them. Full variable domain (missing parts from reference TRBV18 and TRBJ2-5): NAGVMQNPRHLVRRRGQEARLRCSPMKGHSHVYWYRQLPEEGLKFMVYLQKENIIDESGMPKERFSAEFPKEGPSILRIQQVVRGDSAAYFCASSPKAAVQETQYFGPGTRLLVL.

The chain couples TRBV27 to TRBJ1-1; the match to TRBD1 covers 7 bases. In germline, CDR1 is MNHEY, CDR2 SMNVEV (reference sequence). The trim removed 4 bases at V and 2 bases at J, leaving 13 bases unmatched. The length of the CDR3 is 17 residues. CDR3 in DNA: TGTGCCAGCAGTTCGTTACGGACAGGAGCAGTCAACACTGAAGCTTTCTTT. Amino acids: CASSSLRTGAVNTEAFF.

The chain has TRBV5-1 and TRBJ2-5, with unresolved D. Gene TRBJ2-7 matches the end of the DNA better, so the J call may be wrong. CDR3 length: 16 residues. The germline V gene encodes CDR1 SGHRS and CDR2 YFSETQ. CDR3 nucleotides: TGCGCCAGCAGCTTGGGCGTGACACTTGGGCAAGACGAGCAGTACTTC. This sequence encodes CASSLGVTLGQDEQYF.

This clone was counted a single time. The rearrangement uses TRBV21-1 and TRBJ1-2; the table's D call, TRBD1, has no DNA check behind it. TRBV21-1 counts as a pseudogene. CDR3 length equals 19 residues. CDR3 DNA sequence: TGTGCCAGCAGCAAACAGCTGACAGGGGGCTCGTACACTAACTATGGCTACACCTTC. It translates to CASSKQLTGGSYTNYGYTF.

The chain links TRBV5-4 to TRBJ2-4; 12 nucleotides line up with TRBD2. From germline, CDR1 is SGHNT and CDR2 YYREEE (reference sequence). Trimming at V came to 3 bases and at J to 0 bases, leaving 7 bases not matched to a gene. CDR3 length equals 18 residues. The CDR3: CASSSASGRAVAKNIQYF. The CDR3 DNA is TGTGCCAGCAGCTCCGCTAGCGGGAGGGCCGTAGCCAAAAACATTCAGTACTTC.

The DNA of the CDR3 is TGTGCCAGTAGTACCAGGGGTGCCGGCGAGCAGTACTTC. Translation gives CASSTRGAGEQYF. V usage is TRBV19 and J usage is TRBJ2-7; maybe TRBD1 (6 bases). CDR1 LNHDA and CDR2 SQIVND come from the germline V gene (reference sequence). Trimming cost V 4 bases and J 6 bases, with 13 bases left between them. The CDR3 extends over 13 amino acids.

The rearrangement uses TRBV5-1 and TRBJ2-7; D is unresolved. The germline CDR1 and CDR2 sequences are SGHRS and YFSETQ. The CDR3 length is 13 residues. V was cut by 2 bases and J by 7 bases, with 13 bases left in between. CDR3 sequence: CASSLGRDREQYF. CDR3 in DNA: TGCGCCAGCAGCTTAGGCAGAGACCGGGAGCAGTACTTC.

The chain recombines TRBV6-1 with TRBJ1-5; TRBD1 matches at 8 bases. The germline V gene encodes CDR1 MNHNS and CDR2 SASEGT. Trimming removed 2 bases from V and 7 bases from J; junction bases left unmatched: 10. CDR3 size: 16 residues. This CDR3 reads CASSEWGRGLGQPQHF. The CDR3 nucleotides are TGTGCCAGCAGTGAATGGGGCAGGGGGCTGGGGCAGCCCCAGCATTTT.

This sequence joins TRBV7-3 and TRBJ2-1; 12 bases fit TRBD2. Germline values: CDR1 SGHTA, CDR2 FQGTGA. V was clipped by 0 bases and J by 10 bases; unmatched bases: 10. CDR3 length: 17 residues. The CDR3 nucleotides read TGTGCCAGCAGCTTAACTCCCCTACTAGCGGGAGGACACGAGCAGTTCTTC. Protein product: CASSLTPLLAGGHEQFF.

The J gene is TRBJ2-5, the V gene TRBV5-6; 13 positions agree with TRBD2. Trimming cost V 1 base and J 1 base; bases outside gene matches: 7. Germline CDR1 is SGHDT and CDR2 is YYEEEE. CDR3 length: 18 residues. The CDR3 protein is CASSLFRGTSGTQETQYF. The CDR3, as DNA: TGTGCCAGCAGCTTGTTTCGGGGGACTAGCGGGACCCAAGAGACCCAGTACTTC.

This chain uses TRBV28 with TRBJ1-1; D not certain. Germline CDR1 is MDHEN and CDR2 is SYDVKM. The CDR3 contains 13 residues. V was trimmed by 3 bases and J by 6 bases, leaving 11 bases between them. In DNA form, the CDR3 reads TGTGCCAGCAGTTTGAGGGTCGCGGCTGAAGCTTTCTTT. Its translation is CASSLRVAAEAFF.

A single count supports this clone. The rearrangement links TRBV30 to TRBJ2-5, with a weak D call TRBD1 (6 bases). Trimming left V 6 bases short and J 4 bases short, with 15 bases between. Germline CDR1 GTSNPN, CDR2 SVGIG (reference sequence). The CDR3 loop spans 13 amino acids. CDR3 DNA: TGTGCCTGTCATCGACCGGACAGAGAGACCCAGTACTTC. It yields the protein CACHRPDRETQYF.

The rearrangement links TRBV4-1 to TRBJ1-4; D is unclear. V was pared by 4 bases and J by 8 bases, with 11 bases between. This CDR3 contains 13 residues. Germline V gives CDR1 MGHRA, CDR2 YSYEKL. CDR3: CASSRQEEEKLFF. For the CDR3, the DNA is TGCGCCAGCAGCCGGCAAGAAGAGGAAAAACTGTTTTTT.

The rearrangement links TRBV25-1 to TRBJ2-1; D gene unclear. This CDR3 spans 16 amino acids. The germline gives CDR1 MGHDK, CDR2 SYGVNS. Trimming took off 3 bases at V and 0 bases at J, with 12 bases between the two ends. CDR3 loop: CASSEGWSSSYNEQFF. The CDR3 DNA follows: TGTGCCAGCAGTGAGGGGTGGAGTAGCTCCTACAATGAGCAGTTCTTC.

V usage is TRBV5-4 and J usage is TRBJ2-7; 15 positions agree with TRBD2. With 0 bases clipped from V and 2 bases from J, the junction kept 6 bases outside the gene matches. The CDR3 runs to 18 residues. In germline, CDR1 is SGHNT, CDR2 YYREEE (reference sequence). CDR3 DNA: TGTGCCAGCAGCTTGGATGGACTAGCGGGAGGGGGAACCTACGAGCAGTACTTC. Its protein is CASSLDGLAGGGTYEQYF.

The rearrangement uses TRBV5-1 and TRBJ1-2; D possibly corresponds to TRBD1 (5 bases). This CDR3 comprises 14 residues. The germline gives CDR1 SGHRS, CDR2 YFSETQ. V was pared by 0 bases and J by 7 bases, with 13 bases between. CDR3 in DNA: TGCGCCAGCAGCTTGGACCAGGGATTTGGTGGCTACACCTTC. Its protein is CASSLDQGFGGYTF.

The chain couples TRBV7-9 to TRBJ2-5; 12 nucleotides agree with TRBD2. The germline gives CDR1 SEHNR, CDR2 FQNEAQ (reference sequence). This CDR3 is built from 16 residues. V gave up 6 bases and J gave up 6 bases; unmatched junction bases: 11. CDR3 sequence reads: CASSPLGLAGMKTQYF. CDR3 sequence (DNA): TGTGCCAGCAGTCCGTTAGGACTAGCGGGAATGAAGACCCAGTACTTC.

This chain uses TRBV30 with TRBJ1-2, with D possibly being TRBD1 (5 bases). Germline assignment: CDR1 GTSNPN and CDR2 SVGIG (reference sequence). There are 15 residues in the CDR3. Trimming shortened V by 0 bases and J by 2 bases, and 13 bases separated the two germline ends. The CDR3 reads CAWSVGANPNYGYTF. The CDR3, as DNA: TGTGCCTGGAGTGTAGGGGCGAACCCCAACTATGGCTACACCTTC.